This TCR beta chain originates from a study of OX40 agonist ivuxolimab in advanced cancers. TCRdb keeps only in-frame clones here, not all; method: immunoSEQ multiplex PCR. The table lists 100,000 or so clones, around 93% of them singletons, with about 0.49% in the top ten. Between the trimmed V and J ends, which lost 1 base and 0 bases, there was a span of 7 bases. The CDR3 is made up of 16 amino acids. From germline, CDR1 is LNHDA and CDR2 SQIVND (reference sequence). The origin of this receptor is an adult with an advanced solid tumor such as melanoma, head and neck, liver or kidney cancer. Sequenced here: CD4+ or CD8+ T cells sorted from blood, sampled in a trial of the OX40 agonist ivuxolimab. This chain connects TRBV19 to TRBJ2-6, with a tentative D call TRBD1 (5 bases). CDR3 sequence reads: CASSIGGGSGANVLTF. CDR3 sequence (DNA): TGTGCCAGTAGTATAGGGGGCGGCTCTGGGGCCAACGTCCTGACTTTC.